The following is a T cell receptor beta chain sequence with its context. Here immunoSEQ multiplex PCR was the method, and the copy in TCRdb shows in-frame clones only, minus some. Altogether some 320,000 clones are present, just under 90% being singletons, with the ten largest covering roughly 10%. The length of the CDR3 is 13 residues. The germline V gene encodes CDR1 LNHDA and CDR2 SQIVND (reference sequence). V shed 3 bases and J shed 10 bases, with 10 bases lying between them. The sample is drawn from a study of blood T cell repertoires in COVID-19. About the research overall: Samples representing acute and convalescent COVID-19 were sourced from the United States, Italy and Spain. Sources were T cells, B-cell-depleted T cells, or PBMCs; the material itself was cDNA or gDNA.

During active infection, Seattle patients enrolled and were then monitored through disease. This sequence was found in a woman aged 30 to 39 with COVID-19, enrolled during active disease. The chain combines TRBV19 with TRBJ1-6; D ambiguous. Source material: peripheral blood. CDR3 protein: CASSIYPESPLHF. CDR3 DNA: TGTGCCAGTAGTATCTATCCGGAGTCACCCCTCCACTTT. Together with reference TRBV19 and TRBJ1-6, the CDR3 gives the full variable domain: DGGITQSPKYLFRKEGQNVTLSCEQNLNHDAMYWYRQDPGQGLRLIYYSQIVNDFQKGDIAEGYSVSREKKESFPLTVTSAQKNPTAFYLCASSIYPESPLHFGNGTRLTVT.